This TCR beta chain stems from a study of blood T cell repertoires in COVID-19. Background on the study: COVID-19 samples collected from the United States, Italy and Spain covered acute and convalescent phases. PBMCs, B-cell-depleted T cells, or T cells provided the cDNA or gDNA that made up the material.

As processed by the authors: Quantification of nucleated cells was approximated via reference gene primer amplification. Assay: immunoSEQ multiplex PCR; the TCRdb copy retains only in-frame clones and omits some. V and J calls and clone size are copied from that table; D and trimming were computed from the DNA. The sample lists fewer than 60,000 clones, 65% to 85% occurring once. The V segment lost 3 bases and the J segment 1 base; nucleotides outside the gene matches: 6. The CDR3 has 16 amino acids. CDR1 is LGHDT, CDR2 YNNKEL, per germline (reference sequence). The clonotype comes from a human donor in a cohort sampled during active COVID-19. Sequencing was done on a sample of peripheral blood. The chain recombines TRBV3-1 (or the pseudogene TRBV3-2) with TRBJ2-3; 8 bases line up with TRBD2. The CDR3 DNA reads as TGTGCCAGCAGCCACACCGGGACTAGGCGCACAGATACGCAGTATTTT. As protein: CASSHTGTRRTDTQYF.